One and the same sample provided the 17 T cell receptor beta chains below, sequenced in a study of T cell changes during pregnancy in multiple sclerosis. The table came from immunoSEQ multiplex PCR; TCRdb's copy has only in-frame clones and leaves some out. The repertoire holds over 50,000 clones, with around 92% as singletons. The sequencing here drew on CD4+ T cells from peripheral blood mononuclear cells, taken in the third trimester of pregnancy. Every receptor here comes from a female donor with multiple sclerosis, enrolled in a pregnancy study.

V usage is TRBV28 and J usage is TRBJ1-5; 10 bases line up with TRBD1. The CDR3 loop spans 14 amino acids. The V gene's germline CDR1 is MDHEN and CDR2 SYDVKM. V trimming: 10 bases; J trimming: 1 base; junction bases outside the gene matches: 4. The CDR3, as DNA: TGTGCCACCCCGGGACAGGGGAGCAATCAGCCCCAGCATTTT. Translated, it gives CATPGQGSNQPQHF.

The CDR3 protein is CASSLQGGSTGELFF. The CDR3 DNA sequence: TGTGCCAGCAGCCTCCAGGGAGGTAGTACCGGGGAGCTGTTTTTT. The chain is built from TRBV9 and TRBJ2-2; D perhaps matches TRBD2 (6 bases). Trimming took off 4 bases at V and 5 bases at J, with 15 bases between the two ends. There are 15 residues in the CDR3. Germline V CDR1 and CDR2: SGDLS, YYNGEE.

The V call is TRBV28, the J call TRBJ2-1; 9 nucleotides agree with TRBD1. Germline CDR1 reads MDHEN; CDR2 reads SYDVKM. The CDR3 sequence is 16 residues long. Germline trimming cut 8 bases from V and 9 bases from J; bases unmatched to any gene: 17. The CDR3 spells CASSPNLDRGWGEQFF. DNA for the CDR3: TGTGCCAGCTCCCCCAATTTGGACAGGGGATGGGGTGAGCAGTTCTTC.

The chain carries TRBV19 and TRBJ1-5; D perhaps matches TRBD1 (5 bases). The CDR3 totals 13 residues. V was pared by 7 bases and J by 3 bases, with 10 bases between. Germline CDR1 is LNHDA and CDR2 is SQIVND (reference sequence). The CDR3 loop is CASKAGLNQPQHF. The CDR3 nucleotides are TGTGCCAGTAAAGCAGGGCTCAATCAGCCCCAGCATTTT.

The chain combines TRBV7-2 with TRBJ2-3, with a weak D call TRBD1 (5 bases). The V end was cut by 5 bases, the J end by 2 bases, with 8 bases between. The CDR3 runs to 13 residues. The germline V gene encodes CDR1 SGHTA and CDR2 FQGNSA. The CDR3 DNA follows: TGTGCCAGCAGCCAGGACAACACAGATACGCAGTATTTT. The encoded protein is CASSQDNTDTQYF.

The chain links TRBV7-2 to TRBJ2-1; 9 bases align to TRBD2. The germline gives CDR1 SGHTA, CDR2 FQGNSA. The V gene end was trimmed by 5 bases and the J gene end by 9 bases; junction bases not matched to a gene: 5. The CDR3 runs to 13 residues. This CDR3 is CASSTTSGGEQFF. The CDR3 region has the DNA TGTGCCAGCAGCACGACTAGCGGAGGTGAGCAGTTCTTC.

This clone was seen only once. The V call is TRBV5-4, the J call TRBJ2-7; 14 positions agree with TRBD2. The germline gives CDR1 SGHNT, CDR2 YYREEE (reference sequence). V shed 3 bases, J shed 4 bases, and the junction held 6 bases outside the gene matches. This CDR3 comprises 16 residues. CDR3 residues: CASSSFGLAGGYEQYF. The CDR3, as DNA: TGTGCCAGCAGCTCCTTTGGACTAGCGGGAGGTTACGAGCAGTACTTC. Full variable domain (remainder filled in from reference TRBV5-4 and TRBJ2-7): ETGVTQSPTHLIKTRGQQVTLRCSSQSGHNTVSWYQQALGQGPQFIFQYYREEENGRGNFPPRFSGLQFPNYSSELNVNALELDDSALYLCASSSFGLAGGYEQYFGPGTRLTVT.

The chain links TRBV5-4 to TRBJ1-1, with D perhaps matching TRBD1 (6 bases). Germline V CDR1 and CDR2: SGHNT, YYREEE (reference sequence). The CDR3 runs 16 residues. V was cut by 2 bases and J by 1 base, with 15 bases left in between. CDR3 sequence: CASSLTGGGKNTEAFF. CDR3 DNA sequence: TGTGCCAGCAGCTTAACGGGGGGCGGAAAGAACACTGAAGCTTTCTTT.

V is TRBV5-1 and J is TRBJ2-5; 10 bases match TRBD2. The CDR3 totals 17 residues. Germline-derived CDR1 and CDR2 are SGHRS and YFSETQ. V was clipped by 3 bases and J by 0 bases; unmatched bases: 8. The CDR3 coding sequence is TGCGCCAGCAGCTCTGGGGGTCTAGCGGGGGACCAAGAGACCCAGTACTTC. Translated, it gives CASSSGGLAGDQETQYF. Using reference TRBV5-1 and TRBJ2-5 for the parts outside the CDR3, the full variable domain is KAGVTQTPRYLIKTRGQQVTLSCSPISGHRSVSWYQQTPGQGLQFLFEYFSETQRNKGNFPGRFSGRQFSNSRSEMNVSTLELGDSALYLCASSSGGLAGDQETQYFGPGTRLLVL.

The rearrangement uses TRBV23-1 and TRBJ2-4; D possibly corresponds to TRBD2 (6 bases). TRBV23-1 falls under the ORF class, with uncertain function. Between the trimmed V and J ends, which lost 2 bases and 1 base, there was a span of 9 bases. The CDR3 totals 15 residues. CDR3 bases: TGCGCCAGCAGTCAAAATGGAGGGGCCAAAAACATTCAGTACTTC. Its translation is CASSQNGGAKNIQYF.

The genes are TRBV29-1 and TRBJ1-2, with 9 bases identical to TRBD1. This CDR3 is 14 amino acids long. Per the germline V gene, CDR1 is SQVTM and CDR2 is ANQGSEA. The junction had 12 bases not matched to a gene; V was cut back by 6 bases and J by 7 bases. Written as DNA, the CDR3 is TGCAGCGTCGCCCTCCGGGACAGGGTTCGTGGCTACACCTTC. Translated: CSVALRDRVRGYTF.

The genes are TRBV6-6 and TRBJ1-6, with D hard to call. This CDR3 is built from 16 residues. Germline CDR1 reads MNHNY; CDR2 reads SVGAGI (reference sequence). V was shortened by 0 bases and J by 7 bases, with 13 bases between the two germline ends. CDR3 DNA sequence: TGTGCCAGCAGTTACTCGCAAACAATCGGGAATTCACCCCTCCACTTT. It encodes CASSYSQTIGNSPLHF.

The V gene is TRBV5-1, the J gene TRBJ2-5; 9 bases map to TRBD1. Germline V gene lookup returns CDR1 SGHRS and CDR2 YFSETQ. After removal of 1 base from V and 5 bases from J, the junction contained 9 bases not matched to a gene. CDR3 size: 16 residues. The CDR3 spells CASSLRTGARGETQYF. The CDR3 coding sequence is TGCGCCAGCAGCTTGAGGACAGGGGCAAGGGGGGAGACCCAGTACTTC. Using reference TRBV5-1 and TRBJ2-5 for the parts outside the CDR3, the full variable domain is KAGVTQTPRYLIKTRGQQVTLSCSPISGHRSVSWYQQTPGQGLQFLFEYFSETQRNKGNFPGRFSGRQFSNSRSEMNVSTLELGDSALYLCASSLRTGARGETQYFGPGTRLLVL.

CDR3 loop: CASKLTGGDSPLHF. CDR3 DNA sequence: TGTGCCAGCAAACTGACAGGGGGCGATTCACCCCTCCACTTT. The V call is TRBV27, the J call TRBJ1-6; 10 bases are shared with TRBD1. The trim removed 7 bases at V and 8 bases at J, leaving 5 bases unmatched. The CDR3 totals 14 residues. Germline V gene data show CDR1 as MNHEY and CDR2 as SMNVEV (reference sequence).

The V call is TRBV4-2, the J call TRBJ2-6, with a possible D match to TRBD2 (7 bases). The CDR3 is 17 residues long. V was cut by 1 base and J by 2 bases, with 12 bases left in between. From germline, CDR1 is LGHNA and CDR2 YNFKEQ. The CDR3 sequence: CASSQGGGAAGANVLTF. The CDR3 bases are TGTGCCAGCAGCCAAGGTGGGGGGGCGGCTGGGGCCAACGTCCTGACTTTC.

The chain combines TRBV9 with TRBJ1-6, with D possibly TRBD1 on 6 matching bases. V lost 3 bases to trimming and J lost 5 bases, with 9 bases between them. Germline V lookup: CDR1 SGDLS, CDR2 YYNGEE. The CDR3 has 14 residues. This chain's CDR3 is CASSDRANNSPLHF. In DNA form, the CDR3 reads TGTGCCAGCAGCGACAGGGCCAATAATTCACCCCTCCACTTT.

V is TRBV13 and J is TRBJ2-3; the match to TRBD2 covers 7 bases. The CDR3 is 14 amino acids. Germline loops: CDR1 PRHDT, CDR2 FYEKMQ (reference sequence). Trimming at V came to 5 bases and at J to 4 bases, leaving 6 bases not matched to a gene. DNA for the CDR3: TGTGCCAGCAGCGGGAGCGGGGTTTCAGATACGCAGTATTTT. It translates to CASSGSGVSDTQYF.